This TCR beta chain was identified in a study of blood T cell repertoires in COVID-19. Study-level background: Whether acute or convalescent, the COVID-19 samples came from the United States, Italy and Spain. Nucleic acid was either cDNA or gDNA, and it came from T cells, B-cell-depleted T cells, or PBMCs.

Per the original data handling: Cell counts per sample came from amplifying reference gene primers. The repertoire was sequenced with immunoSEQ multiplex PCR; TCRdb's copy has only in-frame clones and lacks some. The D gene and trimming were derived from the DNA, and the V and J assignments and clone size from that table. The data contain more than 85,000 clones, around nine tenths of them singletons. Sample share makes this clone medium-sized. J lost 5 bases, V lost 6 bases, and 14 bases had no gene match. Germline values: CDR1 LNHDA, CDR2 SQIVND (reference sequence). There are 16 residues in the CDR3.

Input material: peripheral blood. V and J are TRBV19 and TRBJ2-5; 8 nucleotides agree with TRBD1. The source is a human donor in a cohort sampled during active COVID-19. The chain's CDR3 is CASRENGRGRTETQYF. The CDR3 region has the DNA TGTGCCAGTAGAGAAAACGGCAGGGGGCGAACGGAGACCCAGTACTTC.